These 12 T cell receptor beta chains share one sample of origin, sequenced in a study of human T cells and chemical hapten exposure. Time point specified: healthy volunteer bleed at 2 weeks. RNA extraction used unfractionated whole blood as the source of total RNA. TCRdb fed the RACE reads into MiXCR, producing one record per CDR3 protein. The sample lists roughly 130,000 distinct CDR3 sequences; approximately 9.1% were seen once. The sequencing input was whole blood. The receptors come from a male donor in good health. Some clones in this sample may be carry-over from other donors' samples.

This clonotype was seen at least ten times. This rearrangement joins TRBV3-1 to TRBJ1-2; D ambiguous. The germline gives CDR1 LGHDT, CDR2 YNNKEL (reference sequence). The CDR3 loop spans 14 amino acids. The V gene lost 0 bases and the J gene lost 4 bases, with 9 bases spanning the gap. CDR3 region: CASSQDTAGYGYTF. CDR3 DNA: TGTGCCAGCAGCCAAGATACGGCTGGCTATGGCTACACCTTC. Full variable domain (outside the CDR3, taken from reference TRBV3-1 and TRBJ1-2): DTAVSQTPKYLVTQMGNDKSIKCEQNLGHDTMYWYKQDSKKFLKIMFSYNNKELIINETVPNRFSPKSPDKAHLNLHINSLELGDSAVYFCASSQDTAGYGYTFGSGTRLTVV.

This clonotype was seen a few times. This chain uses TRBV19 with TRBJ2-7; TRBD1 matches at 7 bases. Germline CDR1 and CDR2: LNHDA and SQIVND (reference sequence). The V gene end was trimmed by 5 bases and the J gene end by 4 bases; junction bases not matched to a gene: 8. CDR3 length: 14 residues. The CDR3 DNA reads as TGTGCCAGTAGTCCAGGGGACAGAAGATACGAGCAGTACTTC. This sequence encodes CASSPGDRRYEQYF.

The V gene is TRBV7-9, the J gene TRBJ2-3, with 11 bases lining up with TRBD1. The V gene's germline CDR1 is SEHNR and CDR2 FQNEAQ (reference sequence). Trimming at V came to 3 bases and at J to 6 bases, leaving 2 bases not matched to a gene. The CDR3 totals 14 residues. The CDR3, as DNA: TGTGCCAGCAGCTTTGGACAGGGGGCCGATACGCAGTATTTT. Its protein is CASSFGQGADTQYF.

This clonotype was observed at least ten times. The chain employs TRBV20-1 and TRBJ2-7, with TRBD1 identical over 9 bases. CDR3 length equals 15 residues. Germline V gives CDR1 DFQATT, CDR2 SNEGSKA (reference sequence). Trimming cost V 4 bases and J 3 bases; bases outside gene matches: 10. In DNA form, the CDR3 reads TGCAGTGCTAAATTCTCCGGGACAGGGATCTACGAGCAGTACTTC. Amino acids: CSAKFSGTGIYEQYF.

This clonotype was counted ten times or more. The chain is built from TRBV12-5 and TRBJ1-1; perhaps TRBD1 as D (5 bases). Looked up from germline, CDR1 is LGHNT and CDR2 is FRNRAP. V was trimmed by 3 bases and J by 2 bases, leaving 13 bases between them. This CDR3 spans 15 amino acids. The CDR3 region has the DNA TGTGCTAGTGGTTTACATAGGGACTTAAACACTGAAGCTTTCTTT. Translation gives CASGLHRDLNTEAFF.

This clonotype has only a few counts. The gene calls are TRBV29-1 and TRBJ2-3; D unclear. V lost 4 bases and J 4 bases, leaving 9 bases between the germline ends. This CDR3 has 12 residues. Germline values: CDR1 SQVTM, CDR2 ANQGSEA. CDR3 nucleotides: TGCAGCGTTGGGGGTAACCCAGATACGCAGTATTTT. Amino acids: CSVGGNPDTQYF.

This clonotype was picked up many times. CDR3 in DNA: TGTGCCAGCAGCCCTTCTCCTTATCCCTTGACAGCTTCTGGAAACACCATATATTTT. This codes for CASSPSPYPLTASGNTIYF. The chain is built from TRBV3-1 and TRBJ1-3; maybe TRBD1 (5 bases). CDR3 size: 19 residues. Between the trimmed V and J ends, which lost 4 bases and 1 base, there was a span of 23 bases. Germline V CDR1 and CDR2: LGHDT, YNNKEL (reference sequence).

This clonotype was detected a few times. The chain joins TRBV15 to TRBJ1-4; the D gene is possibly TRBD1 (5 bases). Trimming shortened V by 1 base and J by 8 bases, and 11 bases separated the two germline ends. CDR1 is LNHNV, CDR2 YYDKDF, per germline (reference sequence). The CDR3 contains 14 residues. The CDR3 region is CATSRVGRKEKLFF. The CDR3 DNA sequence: TGTGCCACCAGCAGAGTGGGACGGAAAGAAAAACTGTTTTTT.

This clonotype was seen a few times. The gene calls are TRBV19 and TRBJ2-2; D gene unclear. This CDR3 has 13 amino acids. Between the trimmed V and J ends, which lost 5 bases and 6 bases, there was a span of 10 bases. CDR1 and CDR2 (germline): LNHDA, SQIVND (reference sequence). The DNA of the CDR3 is TGTGCCAGTAGTGGATGGGGTTCCGGGGAGCTGTTTTTT. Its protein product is CASSGWGSGELFF.

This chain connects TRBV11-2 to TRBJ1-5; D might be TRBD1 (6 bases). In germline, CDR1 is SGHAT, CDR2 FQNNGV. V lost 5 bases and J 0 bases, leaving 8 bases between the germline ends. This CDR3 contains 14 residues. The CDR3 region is CASSKGGSNQPQHF. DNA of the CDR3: TGTGCCAGCAGCAAAGGGGGTAGCAATCAGCCCCAGCATTTT.

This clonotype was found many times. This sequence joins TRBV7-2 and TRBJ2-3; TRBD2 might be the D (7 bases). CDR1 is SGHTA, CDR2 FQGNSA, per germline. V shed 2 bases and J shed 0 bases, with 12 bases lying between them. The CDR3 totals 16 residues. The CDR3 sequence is CASSLSRGASTDTQYF. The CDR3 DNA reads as TGTGCCAGCAGCTTATCTCGGGGGGCCAGCACAGATACGCAGTATTTT.

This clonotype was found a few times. This chain's CDR3 is CASSLWQGARGFYEQYF. The DNA for the CDR3 is TGTGCCAGCAGTTTATGGCAGGGGGCCAGAGGATTCTACGAGCAGTACTTC. The chain recombines TRBV12-3 or TRBV12-4 with TRBJ2-7, with 8 bases that match TRBD1. The CDR3 is 17 amino acids. The V gene end was trimmed by 2 bases and the J gene end by 3 bases; junction bases not matched to a gene: 12.